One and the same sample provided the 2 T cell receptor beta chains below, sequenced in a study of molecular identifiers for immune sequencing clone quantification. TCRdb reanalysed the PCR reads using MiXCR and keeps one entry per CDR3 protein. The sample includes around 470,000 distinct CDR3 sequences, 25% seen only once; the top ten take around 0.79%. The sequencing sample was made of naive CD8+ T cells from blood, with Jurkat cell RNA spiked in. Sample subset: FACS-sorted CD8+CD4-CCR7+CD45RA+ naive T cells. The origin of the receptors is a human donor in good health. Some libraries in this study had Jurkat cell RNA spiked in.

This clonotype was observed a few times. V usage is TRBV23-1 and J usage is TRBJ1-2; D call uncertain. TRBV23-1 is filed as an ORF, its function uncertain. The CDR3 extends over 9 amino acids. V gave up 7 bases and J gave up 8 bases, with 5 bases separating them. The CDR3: CASIIGYTF. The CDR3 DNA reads TGCGCCAGCATAATCGGCTACACCTTC.

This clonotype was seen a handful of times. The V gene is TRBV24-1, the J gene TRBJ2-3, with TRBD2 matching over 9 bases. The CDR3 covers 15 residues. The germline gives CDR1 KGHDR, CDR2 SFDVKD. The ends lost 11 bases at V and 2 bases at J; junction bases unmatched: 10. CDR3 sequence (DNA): TGTGCCAAAAGCGGGAGGTTCGCCCTCACAGATACGCAGTATTTT. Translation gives CAKSGRFALTDTQYF.